These T cell receptor beta chains were read from a single sample in a study of CD8+CD57+ T cells in acquired aplastic anemia. TCRdb reanalysed the reads using MiXCR and keeps one entry per CDR3 protein. The table shows 300,000 or so distinct CDR3 sequences, with 45% to 70% occurring only once. Input material: sorted CD4+, CD8+, or CD8+CD57+ T cells (not recorded which) from PBMCs. These receptors all stem from a human donor with severe aplastic anemia or a healthy control (not recorded which). CDR3s include the opening cysteine and the closing phenylalanine or tryptophan. Fields, in order: clone size, D gene, V gene, J gene, CDR3 DNA, CDR3 protein. D genes are given only for firm matches. Size is omitted from some rows. Given values are once, few, many or a class for expanded clones.

>many|TRBD1|TRBV11-1|TRBJ2-7
TGTGCCAGCAGCTTAGTTTCAGGGGGAGCCGAGCAGTACTTC
CASSLVSGGAEQYF
>once|TRBD2|TRBV7-3|TRBJ2-7
TGTGCCAGCAGCGCTGGGACGGGGGGTGTCGAGCAGTACTTC
CASSAGTGGVEQYF
>.|.|TRBV10-3|TRBJ1-2
TGTGCCATCAGTGAGTCGTCGGGCGTCCGCTATGGCTACACCTTC
CAISESSGVRYGYTF
>.|.|TRBV9|TRBJ2-1
TGTGCCAGCAGCGAGGACAATGAGCAGTTCTTC
CASSEDNEQFF
>.|TRBD2|TRBV3-1|TRBJ2-7
TGTGCCAGCAGCCCCTACGGGGGGGGCTCCTACGAGCAGTACTTC
CASSPYGGGSYEQYF
>few|TRBD1|TRBV5-1|TRBJ1-1
TGCGCCAGCAGCTTGTTCGGACAGGGGGGAACGGCTGAAGCTTTCTTT
CASSLFGQGGTAEAFF
>.|TRBD2|TRBV7-2|TRBJ2-3
TGTGCCAGCAGCTTAATGCGGGGGGACACAGATACGCAGTATTTT
CASSLMRGDTDTQYF
>.|.|TRBV5-6|TRBJ1-2
TGTGCCAGCAGCTTGCGCGCAGGCCTCCTATATGGCTACACCTTC
CASSLRAGLLYGYTF
>.|.|TRBV15|TRBJ1-2
TGTGCCACCAGCAGATCTAGACCTCCCCCCGCCTATGGCTACACCTTC
CATSRSRPPPAYGYTF
>many|.|TRBV19|TRBJ2-6
TGTGCCAGTAGTATCCTGGACACCCCTGGGGCCAACGTCCTGACTTTC
CASSILDTPGANVLTF
>once|.|TRBV12-3/TRBV12-4|TRBJ1-2
TGTGCCAGCAGTTTAGGGGGGGGCTTCCCCGCGAGATACACCTTC
CASSLGGGFPARYTF
>.|.|TRBV20-1|TRBJ2-3
TGCAGTACTAGACCGCTGATGTGGGCTACCAGGCCCGATACGCAGTATTTT
CSTRPLMWATRPDTQYF
>.|.|TRBV20-1|TRBJ2-3
TGCAGTGCCTTGGGGGACACAGATACGCAGTATTTT
CSALGDTDTQYF
>.|.|TRBV10-3|TRBJ1-1
TGTGCCATCAGGGACAGCTCTGAAGCTTTCTTT
CAIRDSSEAFF
>few|.|TRBV5-5|TRBJ1-2
TGTGCCAGCATTCCGACGGGGAACTATGGCTACACCTTC
CASIPTGNYGYTF
>.|.|TRBV20-1|TRBJ2-1
TGCAGTGCTAGTGCCCTACGGGAGCGTATGAATGAGCAGTTCTTC
CSASALRERMNEQFF
>.|.|TRBV24-1|TRBJ1-2
TGTGCCACCAGTGATTCGGGTCTGGAGTCGACCTATGGCTACACCTTC
CATSDSGLESTYGYTF
>.|.|TRBV7-3|TRBJ2-1
TGTGCCAGCAGCCCCGGTTGGAGAGCATACAATGAGCAGTTCTTC
CASSPGWRAYNEQFF
>.|TRBD1|TRBV12-3/TRBV12-4|TRBJ1-1
TGTGCCAGCATGAGGACAGGTGGGAACACTGAAGCTTTCTTT
CASMRTGGNTEAFF
>.|.|TRBV10-1|TRBJ1-2
TGCGCCAGCCTCCGCAGCCCCCTGGACTATGGCTACACCTTC
CASLRSPLDYGYTF
>.|.|TRBV2|TRBJ2-2
TGTGCCAGCAGACTTTCCGTGGGCGTCGGGGAGCTGTTTTTT
CASRLSVGVGELFF
>.|TRBD2|TRBV7-3|TRBJ2-1
TGTGCCAGCAGCCCGACGGGGGGGGCTTCCGGTGAGCAGTTCTTC
CASSPTGGASGEQFF
>.|.|TRBV2|TRBJ1-1
TGTGCCAGCAGTGACAGGGGCGGTGAAGCTTTCTTT
CASSDRGGEAFF
>.|TRBD1|TRBV29-1|TRBJ2-2
TGCAGCGTTGAAGGACAGGGGTCCGGGGAGCTGTTTTTT
CSVEGQGSGELFF
>.|.|TRBV7-2|TRBJ1-5
TGTGCCAGCAGCTTAAGCGGGGGATACACCGGGGAGCCCCAGCATTTT
CASSLSGGYTGEPQHF
>.|.|TRBV15|TRBJ2-1
TGTGCCACCAGCAGAGAAGGGTTGCCGGTCGATGAGCAGTTCTTC
CATSREGLPVDEQFF
>many|TRBD1|TRBV12-3/TRBV12-4|TRBJ1-5
TGTGCCAGCAGTACAGGGGAGGAGCGGCCCCAGCATTTT
CASSTGEERPQHF
>.|.|TRBV24-1|TRBJ2-1
TGTGCCACCAGTGGAGGGGGGGCAAATGAGCAGTTCTTC
CATSGGGANEQFF
>.|TRBD1|TRBV10-3|TRBJ2-7
TGTGCCATCAGTGGGGGGGGGACAGGGCTTAACGAGCAGTACTTC
CAISGGGTGLNEQYF
>many|.|TRBV7-2|TRBJ1-2
TGTGCCAGCAGCTTAATGTGGCAGTCCGGCTACACCTTC
CASSLMWQSGYTF
>.|TRBD1|TRBV7-3|TRBJ2-2
TGTGCCAGCAGCTCTGGACAGGGGAGCACCGGGGAGCTGTTTTTT
CASSSGQGSTGELFF
>.|.|TRBV9|TRBJ1-5
TGTGCCAGCAGCCCCAGGGAGGGGGTCAATCAGCCCCAGCATTTT
CASSPREGVNQPQHF
>.|.|TRBV6-6|TRBJ1-1
TGTGCCAGCAGCCGCGCTGGGACACGTAACACTGAAGCTTTCTTT
CASSRAGTRNTEAFF
>.|.|TRBV29-1|TRBJ1-2
TGCAGCGTTATACAGGATCGAGACTATGGCTACACCTTC
CSVIQDRDYGYTF
>few|.|TRBV20-1|TRBJ1-2
TGCAGTGCTAGAAAGGGACACGGCTATGGCTACACCTTC
CSARKGHGYGYTF
>.|.|TRBV24-1|TRBJ1-5
TGTGCTACAGGGACCCATCAGCCCCAGCATTTT
CATGTHQPQHF
>.|.|TRBV10-3|TRBJ1-1
TGTGCCATCAGTGACTATTGGGTCTCGGGCACTGAAGCTTTCTTT
CAISDYWVSGTEAFF
>.|.|TRBV20-1|TRBJ2-5
TGCAGTGCTAGAGATCTAGGGCTGGGGGAGGAGACCCAGTACTTC
CSARDLGLGEETQYF
>few|.|TRBV7-2|TRBJ2-7
TGTGCCAGCAGCCCCGGTACGGGCTGGGGCGAGCAGTACTTC
CASSPGTGWGEQYF
>.|.|TRBV7-9|TRBJ2-1
TGTGCCAGCAGCTTGGTTGACTCCTACAATGAGCAGTTCTTC
CASSLVDSYNEQFF
>.|.|TRBV12-3/TRBV12-4|TRBJ1-4
TGTGCCAGCAGAGAAACAGGGACGGTTAATGAAAAACTGTTTTTT
CASRETGTVNEKLFF
>.|TRBD2|TRBV15|TRBJ2-3
TGTGCCACCAGCAGAGCCCGGGGACTAGCGGGGAGCACAGATACGCAGTATTTT
CATSRARGLAGSTDTQYF
>.|TRBD1|TRBV7-9|TRBJ2-4
TGTGCCAGCAGTCCGGACAGGGCCTTTGGAAACATTCAGTACTTC
CASSPDRAFGNIQYF
>.|.|TRBV7-2|TRBJ1-2
TGTGCCAGCAGCTTAGCTCGGGACACCTACTATGGCTACACCTTC
CASSLARDTYYGYTF
>once|TRBD2|TRBV7-7|TRBJ2-1
TGTGCTAGCAGCATCGGACTAGCGGGAGGGAAGCCCTACAATGAGCAGTTCTTC
CASSIGLAGGKPYNEQFF
>once|TRBD2|TRBV5-1|TRBJ2-7
TGCGCCAGCAGCTTTCTAGCGGAAACCTACGAGCAGTACTTC
CASSFLAETYEQYF
>few|.|TRBV30|TRBJ2-5
TGTGCCTGGAGTGCGGGGGTCTGGGGGGAGACCCAGTACTTC
CAWSAGVWGETQYF
>many|.|TRBV11-1|TRBJ2-1
TGTGCCAGCAGCCCGGACACCTACAATGAGCAGTTCTTC
CASSPDTYNEQFF
>.|TRBD2|TRBV7-2|TRBJ2-1
TGTGCCAGCAGGCTAGCGGTTTACAATGAGCAGTTCTTC
CASRLAVYNEQFF
>.|.|TRBV30|TRBJ1-2
TGTGCCTGGAGTGTCGAGACCCTAGGCTATGGCTACACCTTC
CAWSVETLGYGYTF
>.|TRBD1|TRBV2|TRBJ2-1
TGTGCCAGCAGTGAGGGCAGGGGGCACAATGAGCAGTTCTTC
CASSEGRGHNEQFF
>.|TRBD2|TRBV2|TRBJ2-5
TGTGCCACAAACAGGGGACTAGCGGGAGGAGAGACCCAGTACTTC
CATNRGLAGGETQYF
>few|TRBD2|TRBV7-6|TRBJ2-3
TGTGCCAGCAGCTTCGGGACTAGGGACACAGATACGCAGTATTTT
CASSFGTRDTDTQYF
>.|.|TRBV29-1|TRBJ2-7
TGCAGCGTCCGGGACGTAGACTCCTACGAGCAGTACTTC
CSVRDVDSYEQYF
>.|.|TRBV10-3|TRBJ2-6
TGTGCCATCAGTGATGGAAGGGGGGGCTCTGGGGCCAACGTCCTGACTTTC
CAISDGRGGSGANVLTF
>.|TRBD1|TRBV3-1|TRBJ2-3
TGTGCCAGCAGCCAACAGGACAGGGGAGCAGATACGCAGTATTTT
CASSQQDRGADTQYF
>many|TRBD2|TRBV20-1|TRBJ2-7
TGCAGTGCTAGTCGGGGGACTAGCGGGGTTTACGAGCAGTACTTC
CSASRGTSGVYEQYF
>.|TRBD2|TRBV19|TRBJ2-7
TGTGCCAGTATCACAAGCCGGACTAGCGGACCCTACGAGCAGTACTTC
CASITSRTSGPYEQYF
>once|TRBD1|TRBV15|TRBJ1-1
TGTGCCACCAGCACAGAGTGGACAGGGCGAACTGAAGCTTTCTTT
CATSTEWTGRTEAFF